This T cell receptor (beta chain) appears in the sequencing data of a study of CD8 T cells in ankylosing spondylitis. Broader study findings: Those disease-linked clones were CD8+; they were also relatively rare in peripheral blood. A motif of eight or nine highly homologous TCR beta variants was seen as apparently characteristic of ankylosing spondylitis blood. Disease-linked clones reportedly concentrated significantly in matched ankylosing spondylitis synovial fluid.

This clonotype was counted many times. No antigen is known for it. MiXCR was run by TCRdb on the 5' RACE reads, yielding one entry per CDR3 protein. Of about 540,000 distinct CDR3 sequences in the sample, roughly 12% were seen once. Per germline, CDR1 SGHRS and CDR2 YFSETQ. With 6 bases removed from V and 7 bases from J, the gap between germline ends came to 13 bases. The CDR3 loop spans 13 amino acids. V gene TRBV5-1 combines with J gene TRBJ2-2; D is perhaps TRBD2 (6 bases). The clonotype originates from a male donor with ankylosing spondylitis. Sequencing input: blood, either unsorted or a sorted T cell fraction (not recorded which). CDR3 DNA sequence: TGCGCCAGCACATTACGGGAGAACGGGGAGCTGTTTTTT. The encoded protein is CASTLRENGELFF. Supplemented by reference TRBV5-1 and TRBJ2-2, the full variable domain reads KAGVTQTPRYLIKTRGQQVTLSCSPISGHRSVSWYQQTPGQGLQFLFEYFSETQRNKGNFPGRFSGRQFSNSRSEMNVSTLELGDSALYLCASTLRENGELFFGEGSRLTVL.